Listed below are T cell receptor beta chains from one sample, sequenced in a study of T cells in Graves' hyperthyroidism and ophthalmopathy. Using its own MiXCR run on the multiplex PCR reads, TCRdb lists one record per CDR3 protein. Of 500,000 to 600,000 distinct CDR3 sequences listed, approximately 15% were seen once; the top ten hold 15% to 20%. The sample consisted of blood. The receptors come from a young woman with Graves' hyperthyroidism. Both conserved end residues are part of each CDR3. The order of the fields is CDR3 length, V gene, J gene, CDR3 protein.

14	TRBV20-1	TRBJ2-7	CSARAGAGGYEQYF
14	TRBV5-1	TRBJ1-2	CASSKDRDAYGYTF
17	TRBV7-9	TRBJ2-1	CASTPLGGLASHNEQFF
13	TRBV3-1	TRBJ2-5	CASTTRGRETQYF
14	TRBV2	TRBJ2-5	CASGKASGSTQEYF
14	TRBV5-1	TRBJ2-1	CASSLGLNNNEQFF
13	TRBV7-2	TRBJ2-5	CASSHGLEETQYF
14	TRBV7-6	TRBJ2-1	CASSLRSSWDEQFF
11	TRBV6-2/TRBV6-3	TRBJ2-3	CASSLVYTQYF
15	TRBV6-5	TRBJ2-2	CASSYRDRAFGELFF
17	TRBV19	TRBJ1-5	CASSSPPGSHSNQPQHF
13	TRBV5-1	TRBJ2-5	CASSLQFSETQYF
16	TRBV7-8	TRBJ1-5	CASSFLGGNGNQPQHF
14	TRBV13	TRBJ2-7	CASSLGQGQAPQYF
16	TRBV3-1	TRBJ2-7	CASRHRRLAGSYEQYF
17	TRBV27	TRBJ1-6	CASSRERSSAYNSPLHF
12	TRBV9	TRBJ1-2	CASSGQGTGYTF
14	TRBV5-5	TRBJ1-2	CASGNRTANYGYTF
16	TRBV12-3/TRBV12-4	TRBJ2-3	CASSPGTGGGLDTQYF
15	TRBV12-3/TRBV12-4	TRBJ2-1	CASSLASGGAEEQFF
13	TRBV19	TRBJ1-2	CASSETGADGYTF
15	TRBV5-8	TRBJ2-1	CASKKRDAVLDEQFF
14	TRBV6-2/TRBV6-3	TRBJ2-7	CASSTYRAGYEQYF
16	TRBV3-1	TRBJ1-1	CASSRTGGAGNTEAFF
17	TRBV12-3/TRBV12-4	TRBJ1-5	CASSLVGAEFSNQPQHF
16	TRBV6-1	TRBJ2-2	CASRTGTSGGTGELFF
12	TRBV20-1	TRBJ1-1	CSARLQDTEDFF
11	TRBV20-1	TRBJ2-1	CSPRQYNEQFF
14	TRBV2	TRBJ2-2	CASSEETGPGELFF
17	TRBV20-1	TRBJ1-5	CSARDASKGVTNQPQHF
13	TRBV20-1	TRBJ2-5	CSALSGDGETQYF
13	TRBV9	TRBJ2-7	CASSVVIGSEQYF